Following are 16 T cell receptor beta chains from one sample sequenced in a study of Ad26.COV2.S vaccination and SARS-CoV-2 variants (dated by TCRdb to about 2021). Interpreted using the paper, the treatment or condition label stands for: roughly 18 received Ad26.COV2.S at low or high dose, single or two shots; 5 received placebo; per-sample allocation not given. For vaccine and placebo recipients, repertoires were sequenced using samples collected on day 63 after the first injection. Library prep was done by the immunoSEQ multiplex PCR assay. As stored in TCRdb, this immuneACCESS dataset retains in-frame rearrangements with V and J assigned. A fraction of the clones does not appear; measured against another copy, unresolved V genes explain less than half of the discrepancy, and the remainder lacks a known reason. The sample contains fewer than 500,000 clones, approximately 92% of them found a single time. The ten largest clones represent 2.5% to 3% of the sample.

This material consisted of peripheral blood, taken in a trial of Ad26.COV2.S vaccine versus placebo. Receptor source: a person aged 18-65 years who received the Ad26.COV2.S COVID-19 vaccine or a placebo.

The gene calls are TRBV7-3 and TRBJ1-6; unclear D gene. V was trimmed by 2 bases and J by 7 bases, leaving 6 bases between them. Germline values: CDR1 SGHTA, CDR2 FQGTGA. The CDR3 extends over 13 amino acids. CDR3 residues: CASSLRGNSPLHF. Written as DNA, the CDR3 is TGTGCCAGCAGCTTACGGGGAAATTCACCCCTCCACTTT.

V gene TRBV2 combines with J gene TRBJ2-3; 8 bases align to TRBD2. V dropped 8 bases and J dropped 8; count of bases not matched to a gene: 15. The CDR3 has 15 amino acids. Germline loops: CDR1 SNHLY, CDR2 FYNNEI. Here the CDR3 DNA reads TGTGCCAGCTCCCTAGCGGGTGGCGTCGGCGGTACGCAGTATTTT. It encodes CASSLAGGVGGTQYF.

The CDR3 bases are TGTGCCAGCAGCGTAAGGAGGGGACCCGGGGAGCTGTTTTTT. It codes for CASSVRRGPGELFF. The chain carries TRBV9 and TRBJ2-2, with D possibly being TRBD2 (6 bases). CDR1 is SGDLS and CDR2 is YYNGEE in the germline V gene. Between the trimmed V and J ends, which lost 1 base and 6 bases, there was a span of 10 bases. The CDR3 consists of 14 residues.

The chain has TRBV6-5 and TRBJ2-2; D might be TRBD1 or TRBD2, each matching 6 bases. The germline V and J ends were trimmed by 9 bases and 0 bases, with 14 bases remaining between them. The CDR3 has 15 amino acids. Looked up from germline, CDR1 is MNHEY and CDR2 is SVGAGI. The CDR3 is CASDWGAANTGELFF. In DNA, the CDR3 is TGTGCCAGTGACTGGGGGGCGGCGAACACCGGGGAGCTGTTTTTT.

This clone was counted between two and nine times. The rearrangement links TRBV11-2 to TRBJ1-2; 10 bases map to TRBD1. Germline-derived CDR1 and CDR2 are SGHAT and FQNNGV. The CDR3 runs 15 residues. J was trimmed by 11 bases and V by 4 bases; bases with no gene match: 13. This CDR3 is CASSSVRDRGDGYTF. The CDR3 DNA reads TGTGCCAGCAGCTCCGTCCGGGACAGGGGAGACGGGTACACCTTC. Together with reference TRBV11-2 and TRBJ1-2, the CDR3 gives the full variable domain: EAGVAQSPRYKIIEKRQSVAFWCNPISGHATLYWYQQILGQGPKLLIQFQNNGVVDDSQLPKDRFSAERLKGVDSTLKIQPAKLEDSAVYLCASSSVRDRGDGYTFGSGTRLTVV.

V is TRBV18 and J is TRBJ1-3; the D gene is possibly TRBD1 (5 bases). V was shortened by 4 bases and J by 3 bases, with 13 bases between the two germline ends. The CDR3 totals 15 residues. CDR1 and CDR2 from the germline V gene are KGHSH and LQKENI. This CDR3 is CASSLGAPGGNTIYF. CDR3 nucleotides: TGTGCCAGCTCACTAGGGGCGCCGGGTGGAAACACCATATATTTT.

In the case of this clone: Other DNA sequences in the sample encode the same CDR3. The chain uses TRBV28 and TRBJ1-2, with TRBD1 identical over 9 bases. CDR3 size: 14 residues. The V gene's germline CDR1 is MDHEN and CDR2 SYDVKM. Germline trimming cut 4 bases from V and 4 bases from J; bases unmatched to any gene: 4. CDR3 bases: TGTGCCAGCAGTTCGGGACAGGGTACCTATGGCTACACCTTC. Residues: CASSSGQGTYGYTF.

CDR3 bases: TGTGCCAGCAGAGACATCGGGAGCCCCTATAATTCACCCCTCCACTTT. Protein product: CASRDIGSPYNSPLHF. The V call is TRBV28, the J call TRBJ1-6, with D unresolved. V was shortened by 6 bases and J by 2 bases, with 14 bases between the two germline ends. The CDR3 has 16 residues. Germline V CDR1 and CDR2: MDHEN, SYDVKM.

In this sample, this clone turned up once. The V call is TRBV5-1, the J call TRBJ2-2; D perhaps matches TRBD1 (5 bases). The CDR3 extends over 16 amino acids. Trimming removed 0 bases at V and 0 bases at J, with 9 bases between. Germline V gene lookup returns CDR1 SGHRS and CDR2 YFSETQ. The CDR3 coding sequence is TGCGCCAGCAGCTTGGAAGCAGGGACGAACACCGGGGAGCTGTTTTTT. Its protein is CASSLEAGTNTGELFF.

V and J are TRBV4-2 and TRBJ2-7; tentatively, D is TRBD1 or TRBD2 (5 bases each). Trimming cost V 0 bases and J 2 bases, with 14 bases left between them. There are 16 residues in the CDR3. Germline assignment: CDR1 LGHNA and CDR2 YNFKEQ. CDR3 sequence reads: CASSQDSGTAPYEQYF. The CDR3 DNA reads as TGTGCCAGCAGCCAAGATTCCGGGACGGCACCCTACGAGCAGTACTTC.

The chain uses TRBV7-2 and TRBJ2-6; D is unresolved. Trimming removed 5 bases at V and 0 bases at J, with 14 bases between. Germline loops: CDR1 SGHTA, CDR2 FQGNSA. This CDR3 is built from 17 residues. As DNA, the CDR3 is TGTGCCAGCAGCCTTTTGCCAGCCACCTCTGGGGCCAACGTCCTGACTTTC. Translated: CASSLLPATSGANVLTF.

This chain connects TRBV11-2 to TRBJ2-5; D may match TRBD1 or TRBD2 (5 bases each). V lost 3 bases and J 3 bases, leaving 17 bases between the germline ends. Germline V gene sequence: CDR1 SGHAT, CDR2 FQNNGV. The CDR3 runs to 16 residues. Here the CDR3 DNA reads TGTGCCAGCAGCTTTCCCCCGTCGGGGCACGAAGAGACCCAGTACTTC. Protein product: CASSFPPSGHEETQYF.

This chain joins TRBV15 and TRBJ1-6; TRBD1 matches at 9 bases. The CDR3 covers 15 residues. With 4 bases clipped from V and 11 bases from J, the junction kept 9 bases outside the gene matches. CDR1 and CDR2 (germline): LNHNV, YYDKDF (reference sequence). The CDR3 DNA is TGTGCCACCAGCAAGGGACAGGGTAGGGGAGCACCCCTCCACTTT. It encodes CATSKGQGRGAPLHF.

This clone was seen a few times. This sequence joins TRBV7-9 and TRBJ1-1, with D possibly matching TRBD1 (5 bases). Trimming removed 2 bases at V and 4 bases at J, with 8 bases between. The CDR3 contains 13 residues. The germline gives CDR1 SEHNR, CDR2 FQNEAQ (reference sequence). CDR3 in DNA: TGTGCCAGCAGCTTAAACCAGGGCACTGAAGCTTTCTTT. Protein sequence: CASSLNQGTEAFF.

CDR3 loop: CASREQGADTEAFF. The CDR3 nucleotides read TGCGCCAGCAGAGAACAGGGGGCAGACACTGAAGCTTTCTTT. The V call is TRBV5-1, the J call TRBJ1-1; 9 bases are shared with TRBD1. From germline, CDR1 is SGHRS and CDR2 YFSETQ. With 5 bases clipped from V and 3 bases from J, the junction kept 5 bases outside the gene matches. The CDR3 contains 14 residues.

The V call is TRBV11-1, the J call TRBJ2-2; TRBD2 is a possible D gene (6 bases). Germline V CDR1 and CDR2: SGHAT, FQDESV (reference sequence). V lost 6 bases, J lost 5 bases, and 16 bases lay in between. This CDR3 is built from 15 residues. The chain's CDR3 is CASRGTGTETGELFF. In DNA, the CDR3 is TGTGCCAGCAGGGGGACCGGGACTGAGACCGGGGAGCTGTTTTTT.